These 5 T cell receptor beta chains originate from one sample sequenced in a study of T-cell memory formation after mild COVID-19. Each CDR3 protein is one row after TCRdb ran MiXCR on the 5' RACE reads. Found here are roughly 110,000 distinct CDR3 sequences, 9.5% to 15% of them singletons; the top ten hold 27%. The sequencing sample was made of PBMCs or a T cell subset sorted from them (not recorded which). Receptors were obtained from an adult woman who had mild COVID-19 (a few samples of this study predate the infection). Cell type and time point are not known.

This clonotype was observed a few times. The chain's CDR3 is CATSGSWTEPYEQYF. CDR3 sequence (DNA): TGTGCCACCAGTGGAAGTTGGACAGAGCCCTACGAGCAGTACTTC. The genes are TRBV24-1 and TRBJ2-7; a possible D gene is TRBD1 (6 bases). V was clipped by 5 bases and J by 2 bases, with 15 bases between them. The CDR3 loop spans 15 amino acids. Germline assignment: CDR1 KGHDR and CDR2 SFDVKD.

The chain combines TRBV5-1 with TRBJ2-7, with D hard to call. V gave up 0 bases and J gave up 1 base, with 8 bases separating them. CDR3 size: 14 residues. From germline, CDR1 is SGHRS and CDR2 YFSETQ. CDR3 in DNA: TGCGCCAGCAGCTTGGAAACAAATTCCTACGAGCAGTACTTC. Protein: CASSLETNSYEQYF.

This chain uses TRBV27 with TRBJ2-7, with a weak D call TRBD1 (6 bases). The V gene's germline CDR1 is MNHEY and CDR2 SMNVEV (reference sequence). This CDR3 spans 14 amino acids. V gave up 3 bases and J gave up 2 bases, with 11 bases separating them. In DNA, the CDR3 is TGTGCCAGCAGTTTCGGGACAAATCCCTACGAGCAGTACTTC. Translated: CASSFGTNPYEQYF.

This clonotype came up once. V and J are TRBV7-9 and TRBJ2-7; 8 bases align to TRBD1. This CDR3 is built from 17 residues. J gave up 2 bases and V 6 bases, and 15 bases lay outside the gene matches. CDR1 is SEHNR, CDR2 FQNEAQ, per germline (reference sequence). CDR3 loop: CASSPGPRGLIPYEQYF. The CDR3 DNA follows: TGTGCCAGCAGTCCCGGTCCCAGGGGGCTGATCCCCTACGAGCAGTACTTC.

This clonotype was detected only a few times. This chain uses TRBV2 with TRBJ2-3; 10 nucleotides match TRBD2. The CDR3 spans 21 residues. V lost 6 bases to trimming and J lost 0 bases; unmatched junction nucleotides: 21. CDR1 is SNHLY and CDR2 is FYNNEI in the germline V gene. CDR3 loop: CASRSFRASGGPTASTDTQYF. The CDR3 nucleotides read TGTGCCAGCAGATCCTTCCGCGCTAGCGGGGGCCCAACGGCTAGCACAGATACGCAGTATTTT.